Listed below are T cell receptor beta chains from one sample, sequenced in a study of blood T cells in healthy people across ages. Via MiXCR, TCRdb re-called the 5' RACE reads, giving one row per CDR3 protein. The profile shows 800,000 or so distinct CDR3 sequences, around 25% of them singletons. The same sample was also studied in work on T cells of mothers and their children.

The sequencing input was blood. The receptors derive from a boy under 18 in good health. Both conserved end residues are part of each CDR3. The D gene is left open where the match is weak. The size field is filled for only some rows; it gives once, few, many or a size class.

j_gene: TRBJ2-7; d_gene: NA; v_gene: TRBV5-6; abundance: few; CDR3aa: CASSSREGVNEQYF; CDR3nt: TGTGCCAGCAGCTCCCGAGAGGGGGTAAACGAGCAGTACTTC
j_gene: TRBJ2-5; d_gene: NA; v_gene: TRBV3-1; abundance: NA; CDR3aa: CASSQKRDQETQYF; CDR3nt: TGTGCCAGCAGCCAAAAACGGGATCAAGAGACCCAGTACTTC
j_gene: TRBJ1-5; d_gene: TRBD1; v_gene: TRBV12-3/TRBV12-4; abundance: few; CDR3aa: CASSYNTGVNQPQHF; CDR3nt: TGTGCCAGCAGTTACAATACAGGGGTCAATCAGCCCCAGCATTTT
j_gene: TRBJ2-5; d_gene: TRBD1; v_gene: TRBV29-1; abundance: NA; CDR3aa: CSVEALLATGAEGTQYF; CDR3nt: TGCAGCGTCGAAGCGCTGCTCGCGACAGGGGCAGAAGGGACCCAGTACTTC
j_gene: TRBJ2-2; d_gene: NA; v_gene: TRBV4-1; abundance: NA; CDR3aa: CASSQVQNTGELFF; CDR3nt: TGCGCCAGCAGCCAAGTACAGAACACCGGGGAGCTGTTTTTT
j_gene: TRBJ2-5; d_gene: TRBD2; v_gene: TRBV15; abundance: NA; CDR3aa: CATSREVGREETQYF; CDR3nt: TGTGCCACCAGCAGAGAAGTTGGGCGGGAGGAGACCCAGTACTTC
j_gene: TRBJ1-2; d_gene: NA; v_gene: TRBV18; abundance: NA; CDR3aa: CASSPPGRGYGYTF; CDR3nt: TGTGCCAGCTCACCACCGGGTAGGGGATATGGCTACACCTTC
j_gene: TRBJ1-2; d_gene: NA; v_gene: TRBV18; abundance: NA; CDR3aa: CASSPPMGNYGYTF; CDR3nt: TGTGCCAGCTCACCACCCATGGGTAACTATGGCTACACCTTC
j_gene: TRBJ2-3; d_gene: NA; v_gene: TRBV14; abundance: NA; CDR3aa: CASSQDLGESGADTQYF; CDR3nt: TGTGCCAGCAGCCAAGATCTAGGGGAATCCGGGGCAGATACGCAGTATTTT
j_gene: TRBJ2-1; d_gene: TRBD1; v_gene: TRBV7-3; abundance: few; CDR3aa: CASSLTISAGGKEGEQFF; CDR3nt: TGTGCCAGCAGCTTAACGATCTCCGCAGGGGGCAAGGAGGGTGAGCAGTTCTTC
j_gene: TRBJ1-2; d_gene: NA; v_gene: TRBV6-5; abundance: few; CDR3aa: CASSQGQVGGYIF; CDR3nt: TGTGCCAGCAGCCAAGGGCAGGTTGGTGGCTACATCTTC
j_gene: TRBJ2-1; d_gene: TRBD2; v_gene: TRBV7-6; abundance: few; CDR3aa: CASSSFSGGTYNEQFF; CDR3nt: TGTGCCAGCAGCTCCTTTAGCGGGGGGACCTACAATGAGCAGTTCTTC
j_gene: TRBJ2-7; d_gene: TRBD1; v_gene: TRBV7-9; abundance: few; CDR3aa: CASSDQGASHEQYF; CDR3nt: TGTGCCAGCAGCGACCAGGGGGCGTCCCACGAGCAGTACTTC
j_gene: TRBJ2-1; d_gene: NA; v_gene: TRBV12-5; abundance: NA; CDR3aa: CASGAGKSEQFF; CDR3nt: TGTGCTAGTGGGGCAGGGAAGAGTGAGCAGTTCTTC
j_gene: TRBJ2-4; d_gene: NA; v_gene: TRBV29-1; abundance: NA; CDR3aa: CSVEDGEMVAKNIQYF; CDR3nt: TGCAGCGTTGAAGATGGAGAAATGGTGGCCAAAAACATTCAGTACTTC
j_gene: TRBJ2-7; d_gene: NA; v_gene: TRBV4-3; abundance: few; CDR3aa: CASSQEVGATGEQYF; CDR3nt: TGCGCCAGCAGCCAAGAAGTCGGGGCCACCGGCGAGCAGTACTTC
j_gene: TRBJ2-3; d_gene: TRBD2; v_gene: TRBV7-9; abundance: NA; CDR3aa: CASSLLGGGGTDTQYF; CDR3nt: TGTGCCAGCAGCTTACTTGGCGGGGGGGGCACAGATACGCAGTATTTT
j_gene: TRBJ2-5; d_gene: NA; v_gene: TRBV15; abundance: NA; CDR3aa: CATSRDDKGSGQETQYF; CDR3nt: TGTGCCACCAGCAGAGATGACAAGGGGTCAGGACAAGAGACCCAGTACTTC
j_gene: TRBJ2-5; d_gene: TRBD1; v_gene: TRBV29-1; abundance: NA; CDR3aa: CSVEGDRVQETQYF; CDR3nt: TGCAGCGTTGAAGGGGACAGAGTTCAAGAGACCCAGTACTTC
j_gene: TRBJ1-5; d_gene: NA; v_gene: TRBV20-1; abundance: NA; CDR3aa: CSANSGLRGSNQPQHF; CDR3nt: TGCAGTGCTAATTCGGGCCTCCGGGGCTCCAATCAGCCCCAGCATTTT
j_gene: TRBJ1-2; d_gene: NA; v_gene: TRBV29-1; abundance: few; CDR3aa: CSVEKNGRGYGYTF; CDR3nt: TGCAGCGTTGAAAAGAATGGCAGGGGCTATGGCTACACCTTC
j_gene: TRBJ2-7; d_gene: NA; v_gene: TRBV20-1; abundance: NA; CDR3aa: CSARADSGRTYEQYF; CDR3nt: TGCAGTGCTAGAGCCGACTCCGGGAGAACCTACGAGCAGTACTTC
j_gene: TRBJ2-2; d_gene: TRBD1; v_gene: TRBV28; abundance: few; CDR3aa: CASRSDRGRTGELFF; CDR3nt: TGTGCCAGCAGATCCGACAGGGGGCGGACCGGGGAGCTGTTTTTT
j_gene: TRBJ1-6; d_gene: NA; v_gene: TRBV5-1; abundance: NA; CDR3aa: CASSLASMGSPLHF; CDR3nt: TGCGCCAGCAGCTTGGCCTCAATGGGATCACCCCTCCACTTT
j_gene: TRBJ1-6; d_gene: TRBD1; v_gene: TRBV20-1; abundance: NA; CDR3aa: CSARPADRERRSSPLHF; CDR3nt: TGCAGTGCTAGACCAGCCGACAGGGAACGACGGAGTTCACCCCTCCACTTT
j_gene: TRBJ2-7; d_gene: TRBD2; v_gene: TRBV20-1; abundance: NA; CDR3aa: CSAPGGGFGGSNEQLF; CDR3nt: TGCAGTGCCCCGGGGGGAGGGTTTGGGGGATCCAATGAGCAGCTCTTC
j_gene: TRBJ2-4; d_gene: NA; v_gene: TRBV7-2; abundance: NA; CDR3aa: CASSLWDAAKNIQYF; CDR3nt: TGTGCCAGCAGCTTATGGGACGCGGCCAAAAACATTCAGTACTTC
j_gene: TRBJ1-5; d_gene: TRBD1; v_gene: TRBV28; abundance: NA; CDR3aa: CASTSSEGARRQPQHF; CDR3nt: TGTGCCAGCACCTCCTCGGAGGGGGCGCGAAGGCAGCCCCAGCATTTT
j_gene: TRBJ2-4; d_gene: TRBD1; v_gene: TRBV20-1; abundance: few; CDR3aa: CSASPSDRVGNIQYF; CDR3nt: TGCAGTGCTAGCCCATCGGACAGGGTGGGAAACATTCAGTACTTC
j_gene: TRBJ1-1; d_gene: NA; v_gene: TRBV6-5; abundance: NA; CDR3aa: CASSYSGSEAFF; CDR3nt: TGTGCCAGCAGTTACTCAGGATCTGAAGCTTTCTTT
j_gene: TRBJ2-7; d_gene: TRBD1; v_gene: TRBV6-2/TRBV6-3; abundance: few; CDR3aa: CASSRRQGQGIDEQYF; CDR3nt: TGTGCCAGCAGCCGAAGACAAGGACAGGGCATCGACGAGCAGTACTTC
j_gene: TRBJ2-1; d_gene: TRBD1; v_gene: TRBV11-2; abundance: NA; CDR3aa: CASSSSDRGDNEQFF; CDR3nt: TGTGCCAGCAGCTCATCGGACAGGGGCGACAATGAGCAGTTCTTC
j_gene: TRBJ1-4; d_gene: NA; v_gene: TRBV28; abundance: NA; CDR3aa: CASSPGGADGKLFF; CDR3nt: TGTGCCAGCAGTCCTGGGGGCGCCGATGGAAAACTGTTTTTT
j_gene: TRBJ2-5; d_gene: NA; v_gene: TRBV5-1; abundance: NA; CDR3aa: CASSAGTTETQYF; CDR3nt: TGCGCCAGCAGCGCAGGGACAACGGAGACCCAGTACTTC
j_gene: TRBJ2-1; d_gene: TRBD2; v_gene: TRBV29-1; abundance: few; CDR3aa: CSVTGTSGNNEQFF; CDR3nt: TGCAGCGTTACCGGGACTAGCGGGAACAATGAGCAGTTCTTC
j_gene: TRBJ2-3; d_gene: NA; v_gene: TRBV28; abundance: few; CDR3aa: CASSLYSGRTDTQYF; CDR3nt: TGTGCCAGCAGTCTTTATAGCGGACGCACAGATACGCAGTATTTT
j_gene: TRBJ2-7; d_gene: NA; v_gene: TRBV20-1; abundance: NA; CDR3aa: CSARGHSYEQYF; CDR3nt: TGCAGTGCTAGGGGCCACTCCTACGAGCAGTACTTC
j_gene: TRBJ2-1; d_gene: NA; v_gene: TRBV20-1; abundance: NA; CDR3aa: CSASRIDEQFF; CDR3nt: TGCAGTGCTTCTAGAATCGATGAGCAGTTCTTC
j_gene: TRBJ2-7; d_gene: NA; v_gene: TRBV20-1; abundance: few; CDR3aa: CSAGNFGGSYEQYF; CDR3nt: TGCAGTGCCGGGAATTTTGGGGGCTCCTACGAGCAGTACTTC
j_gene: TRBJ2-1; d_gene: NA; v_gene: TRBV29-1; abundance: NA; CDR3aa: CSVPGAVDEQFF; CDR3nt: TGCAGCGTTCCGGGGGCAGTGGATGAGCAGTTCTTC
j_gene: TRBJ2-6; d_gene: TRBD2; v_gene: TRBV9; abundance: NA; CDR3aa: CASSVGLADSSGANVLTF; CDR3nt: TGTGCCAGCAGCGTGGGACTAGCGGATAGCTCTGGGGCCAACGTCCTGACTTTC
j_gene: TRBJ2-1; d_gene: TRBD2; v_gene: TRBV20-1; abundance: NA; CDR3aa: CSAILAGGLNEQFF; CDR3nt: TGCAGTGCTATACTAGCGGGGGGGCTCAATGAGCAGTTCTTC